Below, 29 T cell receptor beta chains from the same sample are listed, as sequenced in a study of T cells in Graves' hyperthyroidism and ophthalmopathy. The TCR beta CDR3 regions underwent amplification using RNA transcripts as the source. With the HTBI primer set, the TCR CDR3 went through a first round of RT-PCR. TCRdb independently ran MiXCR on the multiplex PCR reads; one entry per CDR3 protein. This table has nearly 600,000 distinct CDR3 sequences, about 14% appearing once. Specimen: blood. The source is a woman in her twenties or thirties with Graves' hyperthyroidism that later progressed to Graves' ophthalmopathy.

This clonotype was counted many times. The chain carries TRBV30 and TRBJ2-1, with D tentatively TRBD1 (5 bases). The CDR3 length is 12 residues. Looked up from germline, CDR1 is GTSNPN and CDR2 is SVGIG (reference sequence). V was trimmed by 4 bases and J by 2 bases, leaving 6 bases between them. CDR3 coding DNA: TGTGCCTGGACGGACACCTACAATGAGCAGTTCTTC. It is translated as CAWTDTYNEQFF. The full variable domain, with the rest looked up from reference TRBV30 and TRBJ2-1, is SQTIHQWPATLVQPVGSPLSLECTVEGTSNPNLYWYRQAAGRGLQLLFYSVGIGQISSEVPQNLSASRPQDRQFILSSKKLLLSDSGFYLCAWTDTYNEQFFGPGTRLTVL.

This clonotype was seen repeatedly, ten times or more. V usage is TRBV10-3 and J usage is TRBJ2-1; 7 positions match TRBD2. In germline, CDR1 is ENHRY, CDR2 SYGVKD. CDR3 length: 13 amino acids. With 6 bases clipped from V and 8 bases from J, the junction kept 7 bases outside the gene matches. The CDR3: CAISSRELDEQFF. The DNA for the CDR3 is TGTGCCATCAGCTCGCGGGAGCTCGATGAGCAGTTCTTC.

In this sample, this clonotype turned up once. The gene calls are TRBV14 and TRBJ2-1; the D gene is possibly TRBD2 (6 bases). Germline CDR1 is SGHDN and CDR2 is FVKESK. The V and J ends lost 1 base and 2 bases respectively, with 15 bases between them. The CDR3 is made up of 17 amino acids. CDR3 sequence reads: CASSQGRGLRTYNEQFF. CDR3 bases: TGTGCCAGCAGCCAAGGGAGGGGCCTTCGGACCTACAATGAGCAGTTCTTC.

As to this clonotype: A much larger clone differs by one base, so this may be a read error. V and J are TRBV29-1 and TRBJ1-4; no firm D call. The CDR3 runs 11 residues. Germline values: CDR1 SQVTM, CDR2 ANQGSEA. The CDR3 coding sequence is TGCAGCGTTGAGCAGAATGAAAAACTGCTTTTT. As protein: CSVEQNEKLLF. Based on the CDR3 plus reference TRBV29-1 and TRBJ1-4, the full variable domain is SAVISQKPSRDICQRGTSLTIQCQVDSQVTMMFWYRQQPGQSLTLIATANQGSEATYESGFVIDKFPISRPNLTFSTLTVSNMSPEDSSIYLCSVEQNEKLLFGSGTQLSVL.

The V call is TRBV6-2 or TRBV6-3, the J call TRBJ1-5; D perhaps matches TRBD1 (6 bases). V gave up 3 bases and J gave up 7 bases, with 19 bases separating them. The CDR3 has 16 residues. Germline CDR1 MNHEY, CDR2 SVGEGT. As DNA, the CDR3 is TGTGCCAGCAGTTATCTGATCGGGGGCGCGCAACAGCCCCAGCATTTT. This encodes CASSYLIGGAQQPQHF.

This clonotype was detected ten times or more. CDR3 in DNA: TGCAGTGCCACCCTGGGCGGGAGTTCAGATACGCAGTATTTT. Residues: CSATLGGSSDTQYF. V usage is TRBV20-1 and J usage is TRBJ2-3; 7 nucleotides agree with TRBD2. This CDR3 contains 14 residues. V shed 6 bases, J shed 4 bases, and the junction held 10 bases outside the gene matches. The germline V gene has CDR1 DFQATT and CDR2 SNEGSKA (reference sequence).

Many counts were recorded for this clonotype. The chain joins TRBV7-2 to TRBJ2-5; D is uncertain. Germline values: CDR1 SGHTA, CDR2 FQGNSA. Trimming took off 5 bases at V and 1 base at J, with 11 bases between the two ends. The CDR3 extends over 14 amino acids. In nucleotides, the CDR3 is TGTGCCAGCAGCCAAGTGTCTCGCCAAGAGACCCAGTACTTC. This sequence encodes CASSQVSRQETQYF.

Many counts were recorded for this clonotype. V and J are TRBV11-1 and TRBJ1-1; no firm D call. V was cut by 5 bases and J by 6 bases, with 13 bases left in between. CDR1 and CDR2 from the germline V gene are SGHAT and FQDESV (reference sequence). This CDR3 comprises 13 residues. This CDR3 reads CASSPRAQPEAFF. The CDR3 DNA reads TGTGCCAGCAGCCCGCGCGCCCAGCCTGAAGCTTTCTTT. Variable domain in full (rest from reference TRBV11-1 and TRBJ1-1): EAEVAQSPRYKITEKSQAVAFWCDPISGHATLYWYRQILGQGPELLVQFQDESVVDDSQLPKDRFSAERLKGVDSTLKIQPAELGDSAMYLCASSPRAQPEAFFGQGTRLTVV.

The rearrangement joins TRBV3-1 to TRBJ1-2; maybe TRBD1 (6 bases). Germline V gene data show CDR1 as LGHDT and CDR2 as YNNKEL (reference sequence). CDR3 size: 16 residues. Between the trimmed V and J ends, which lost 4 bases and 1 base, there was a span of 16 bases. CDR3 DNA sequence: TGTGCCAGCAGCCGACAGGACAGCCGATTTAACTATGGCTACACCTTC. Amino acids: CASSRQDSRFNYGYTF.

Ten or more counts support this clonotype. The V gene is TRBV7-2, the J gene TRBJ1-1, with 8 bases fitting TRBD1. V lost 5 bases, J lost 0 bases, and 5 bases stayed unmatched. Germline V CDR1 and CDR2: SGHTA, FQGNSA. CDR3 length equals 15 residues. CDR3 in DNA: TGTGCCAGCAGCCGGACAGGGTACTTGAACACTGAAGCTTTCTTT. Translating gives CASSRTGYLNTEAFF. The full variable domain, rest sourced from reference TRBV7-2 and TRBJ1-1, is GAGVSQSPSNKVTEKGKDVELRCDPISGHTALYWYRQSLGQGLEFLIYFQGNSAPDKSGLPSDRFSAERTGGSVSTLTIQRTQQEDSAVYLCASSRTGYLNTEAFFGQGTRLTVV.

This clonotype was found many times. V usage is TRBV29-1 and J usage is TRBJ2-3; TRBD2 is a possible D gene (6 bases). The V and J ends lost 5 bases and 4 bases respectively, with 22 bases between them. This CDR3 is 16 amino acids long. Germline V gene sequence: CDR1 SQVTM, CDR2 ANQGSEA. DNA for the CDR3: TGCAGCGTTTATCCGGGATACAGGCGGAGGGCAGATACGCAGTATTTT. Residues: CSVYPGYRRRADTQYF.

V is TRBV7-9 and J is TRBJ2-1, with 7 bases lining up with TRBD2. The CDR3 loop spans 18 amino acids. The V gene's germline CDR1 is SEHNR and CDR2 FQNEAQ (reference sequence). V lost 0 bases to trimming and J lost 2 bases; unmatched junction nucleotides: 10. Here the CDR3 reads CASSLAYLRETTYNEQFF. In DNA form, the CDR3 reads TGTGCCAGCAGCTTAGCATACCTGCGGGAGACGACCTACAATGAGCAGTTCTTC.

The chain couples TRBV9 to TRBJ2-1, with 9 bases lining up with TRBD2. The CDR3 contains 15 residues. The germline CDR1 and CDR2 sequences are SGDLS and YYNGEE. The junction had 2 bases not matched to a gene; V was cut back by 0 bases and J by 4 bases. Here the CDR3 reads CASSVELAGYNEQFF. DNA of the CDR3: TGTGCCAGCAGCGTAGAGCTAGCGGGGTACAATGAGCAGTTCTTC.

In this sample, this clonotype turned up many times. This chain uses TRBV5-1 with TRBJ2-3; weak D call: TRBD1 (6 bases). Trimming took 0 bases from V and 4 from J, leaving 15 bases between them. Per the germline V gene, CDR1 is SGHRS and CDR2 is YFSETQ. The CDR3 has 16 amino acids. The CDR3: CASSLVKGSGADTQYF. In DNA form, the CDR3 reads TGCGCCAGCAGCTTGGTAAAGGGATCAGGGGCAGATACGCAGTATTTT.

The chain combines TRBV15 with TRBJ1-3; D possibly corresponds to TRBD1 (6 bases). In germline, CDR1 is LNHNV, CDR2 YYDKDF (reference sequence). The CDR3 covers 18 residues. Trimming cost V 1 base and J 0 bases, with 16 bases left between them. CDR3 nucleotide sequence: TGTGCCACCAGCAGAGCGGGGGGGGCCAGCTACTCTGGAAACACCATATATTTT. This encodes CATSRAGGASYSGNTIYF. Full variable domain (missing parts from reference TRBV15 and TRBJ1-3): DAMVIQNPRYQVTQFGKPVTLSCSQTLNHNVMYWYQQKSSQAPKLLFHYYDKDFNNEADTPDNFQSRRPNTSFCFLDIRSPGLGDTAMYLCATSRAGGASYSGNTIYFGEGSWLTVV.

The chain recombines TRBV19 with TRBJ1-5, with D maybe TRBD1 (6 bases). V dropped 5 bases and J dropped 5 bases, with 16 bases sitting between them. There are 15 residues in the CDR3. From germline, CDR1 is LNHDA and CDR2 SQIVND (reference sequence). CDR3 sequence reads: CASSLFGGGDQPQHF. In DNA, the CDR3 is TGTGCCAGTAGTCTCTTTGGAGGGGGTGATCAGCCCCAGCATTTT.

The chain recombines TRBV5-1 with TRBJ2-1, with 10 nucleotides matching TRBD2. This CDR3 comprises 17 residues. V lost 1 base, J lost 9 bases, and 13 bases stayed unmatched. Germline V gene sequence: CDR1 SGHRS, CDR2 YFSETQ. Written as DNA, the CDR3 is TGCGCCAGCAGCTTGAGGCTAGCGGGAGCGCCGGGCGGTGAGCAGTTCTTC. Its translation: CASSLRLAGAPGGEQFF.

This clonotype appeared many times. This rearrangement joins TRBV10-3 to TRBJ2-7; 7 bases align to TRBD1. Per the germline V gene, CDR1 is ENHRY and CDR2 is SYGVKD. V lost 6 bases to trimming and J lost 6 bases; unmatched junction nucleotides: 14. CDR3 length equals 15 residues. CDR3 protein: CAIRDSGPQGLEQYF. In DNA, the CDR3 is TGTGCCATCAGGGACTCCGGGCCACAGGGGCTCGAGCAGTACTTC.

This clonotype was counted between two and nine times. This chain uses TRBV12-5 with TRBJ1-1; D is possibly TRBD1 (5 bases). V shed 5 bases and J shed 0 bases, with 10 bases lying between them. Germline CDR1 and CDR2: LGHNT and FRNRAP. CDR3 size: 14 residues. The CDR3 spells CASGGAVMNTEAFF. The CDR3 DNA follows: TGTGCTAGTGGTGGGGCAGTCATGAACACTGAAGCTTTCTTT.

The chain links TRBV11-2 to TRBJ2-7; 8 bases line up with TRBD2. Trimming took 11 bases from V and 0 from J; bases not matched to a gene: 9. CDR1 is SGHAT and CDR2 is FQNNGV in the germline V gene. There are 14 residues in the CDR3. The DNA of the CDR3 is TGTGCCGGCACCACCAGCGGGAGCTCCTACGAGCAGTACTTC. Protein sequence: CAGTTSGSSYEQYF.

This chain joins TRBV7-2 and TRBJ2-7; D might be TRBD2 (5 bases). The CDR3 extends over 15 amino acids. CDR1 is SGHTA and CDR2 is FQGNSA in the germline V gene. The V gene lost 7 bases and the J gene lost 1 base, with 17 bases spanning the gap. DNA for the CDR3: TGTGCCAGCACCCGGGAAACCCTTGCTTCCTACGAGCAGTACTTC. This codes for CASTRETLASYEQYF.

This clonotype was counted a few times. The V gene is TRBV5-4, the J gene TRBJ2-3; 15 bases match TRBD2. This CDR3 region has 17 residues. After removal of 0 bases from V and 3 bases from J, the junction contained 2 bases not matched to a gene. Germline CDR1 SGHNT, CDR2 YYREEE (reference sequence). The DNA for the CDR3 is TGTGCCAGCAGCTTGGGGACTAGCGGGAGGGGAACAGATACGCAGTATTTT. It encodes CASSLGTSGRGTDTQYF.

In its sample, this clonotype was seen many times. The V and J genes are TRBV2 and TRBJ2-2; TRBD2 might be the D (6 bases). Between the trimmed V and J ends, which lost 2 bases and 0 bases, there was a span of 13 bases. The CDR3 totals 17 residues. Germline CDR1 SNHLY, CDR2 FYNNEI. The CDR3, as DNA: TGTGCCAGCAGTGAATTCGGGAGCCGAACGAACACCGGGGAGCTGTTTTTT. Its protein is CASSEFGSRTNTGELFF.

This clonotype was seen repeatedly, ten times or more. The chain is built from TRBV27 and TRBJ2-1; TRBD2 might be the D (6 bases). Trimming removed 9 bases from V and 8 bases from J, with 11 bases in between. The CDR3 loop spans 11 amino acids. Germline V gene data show CDR1 as MNHEY and CDR2 as SMNVEV (reference sequence). This CDR3 is CASSGGHEQFF. The CDR3 DNA reads TGTGCCAGTTCCGGGGGACATGAGCAGTTCTTC.

Details on this clonotype: Since a much larger clone is just one base distant, this may be a read error. In this CDR3 the conserved last residue, phenylalanine or tryptophan, is missing, so a read error is likely. J is TRBJ2-2 and V is TRBV12-3 or TRBV12-4; D may match TRBD1 or TRBD2 (5 bases each). The CDR3 extends over 13 amino acids. The V and J ends lost 8 bases and 3 bases respectively, with 10 bases between them. CDR3 nucleotides: TGTGCCAGCCGGGACGGGCACACCGGGGAGCTGTTTTCT. Encoded protein: CASRDGHTGELFS.

This clonotype was seen many times. The V and J genes are TRBV2 and TRBJ1-5; possibly TRBD1 for D (5 bases). V gave up 1 base and J gave up 7 bases, with 11 bases separating them. The CDR3 sequence is 14 residues long. CDR1 and CDR2 from the germline V gene are SNHLY and FYNNEI. Here the CDR3 DNA reads TGTGCCAGCAGTGAAGGTCAGGGTGTCCAGCCCCAGCATTTT. It encodes CASSEGQGVQPQHF.

This clonotype was seen only a few times. This chain links TRBV5-4 with TRBJ1-1, with D maybe TRBD1 (6 bases). This CDR3 has 15 amino acids. In germline, CDR1 is SGHNT, CDR2 YYREEE (reference sequence). V gave up 2 bases and J gave up 1 base, with 12 bases separating them. DNA of the CDR3: TGTGCCAGCAGCTTACAGGGCAGGGAGAACACTGAAGCTTTCTTT. It is translated as CASSLQGRENTEAFF.

A single count supports this clonotype. The V gene is TRBV30, the J gene TRBJ2-5; D is perhaps TRBD2 (6 bases). Trimming left V 3 bases short and J 4 bases short, with 18 bases between. Germline V gene data show CDR1 as GTSNPN and CDR2 as SVGIG (reference sequence). The length of the CDR3 is 15 residues. CDR3 DNA sequence: TGTGCCTGGAGCCTACCTCCCCAGGGAGGAGAGACCCAGTACTTC. It translates to CAWSLPPQGGETQYF. The full variable domain, in which reference TRBV30 and TRBJ2-5 provide the parts outside the CDR3, is SQTIHQWPATLVQPVGSPLSLECTVEGTSNPNLYWYRQAAGRGLQLLFYSVGIGQISSEVPQNLSASRPQDRQFILSSKKLLLSDSGFYLCAWSLPPQGGETQYFGPGTRLLVL.

The V call is TRBV11-2, the J call TRBJ2-4; 7 bases are shared with TRBD2. Trimming took 5 bases from V and 10 from J; bases not matched to a gene: 5. Germline CDR1 is SGHAT and CDR2 is FQNNGV. CDR3 size: 12 residues. The CDR3 protein is CASSRSGGIQYF. In DNA form, the CDR3 reads TGTGCCAGCAGCCGCTCCGGGGGGATTCAGTACTTC.